Only a few counts were recorded for the clone carrying this T cell receptor beta chain. The data stem from a study of blood T cell repertoires in COVID-19. On the study more broadly: The United States, Italy and Spain were the sources of the acute and convalescent COVID-19 samples. The analysed material was cDNA or gDNA that came from T cells, B-cell-depleted T cells, or PBMCs.

The ends were cut back, 6 bases at V and 1 base at J, with 14 bases in the middle. CDR1 and CDR2 from the germline V gene are KGHDR and SFDVKD. This CDR3 has 15 amino acids. In the original analysis: Amplification of reference gene primers was used by the study to estimate nucleated cell counts. Assay used: immunoSEQ multiplex PCR; TCRdb lists only in-frame clones, some missing. From that table come the V and J calls and clone size; the DNA was used to work out D and trimming. The sample records roughly 150,000 clones, approximately 84% being singletons. The sample taken for sequencing was peripheral blood. This TCR was sampled from a woman older than 75 with acute or convalescent COVID-19. V usage is TRBV24-1 and J usage is TRBJ1-1; TRBD1 is a possible D gene (6 bases). CDR3 DNA sequence: TGTGCCACCAGTTCCACAGGGAGAGGGAACACTGAAGCTTTCTTT. It specifies CATSSTGRGNTEAFF.